Listed below are T cell receptor beta chains from one sample, sequenced in a study of T-cell memory formation after mild COVID-19. MiXCR was run by TCRdb on the 5' RACE reads, yielding one entry per CDR3 protein. The sample lists 150,000 to 200,000 distinct CDR3 sequences, roughly 31% occurring once. Sequenced material: PBMCs or a T cell subset sorted from them (not recorded which). The receptors were sampled from an adult woman who had mild COVID-19 (a few samples of this study predate the infection). Cell type and time point are not known. The CDR3 runs from the conserved cysteine through the conserved F or W. A D gene is named only where the DNA matches it firmly. Rows may omit the clone size; those that give it use once, few, many or a size class.

abundance,v_gene,j_gene,d_gene,CDR3nt,CDR3aa
few,TRBV27,TRBJ2-2,TRBD2,TGTGCCAGCAGTTTAGGGTTTAGCGGGAGGCGAAATGATGCCGGGGAGCTGTTTTTT,CASSLGFSGRRNDAGELFF
NA,TRBV7-9,TRBJ2-5,TRBD1,TGTGCCAGCAGCCAAAGACAGGGGGCGAGTGAGACCCAGTACTTC,CASSQRQGASETQYF
NA,TRBV9,TRBJ2-7,TRBD1,TGTGCCAGCAGCGTCCTTCCCGGGACAGTCTACGAGCAGTACTTC,CASSVLPGTVYEQYF
few,TRBV7-9,TRBJ2-1,NA,TGTGCCAGCAGCTTTTGGGAGGGGGGACATGAGCAGTTCTTC,CASSFWEGGHEQFF
NA,TRBV19,TRBJ2-1,NA,TGTGCCAGTAGTACAGGGAAGGTGTGGAATGAGCAGTTCTTC,CASSTGKVWNEQFF
NA,TRBV7-6,TRBJ1-4,NA,TGTGCCAGCACCTTACAGGGAAATTGGGAAAAACTGTTTTTT,CASTLQGNWEKLFF
NA,TRBV5-1,TRBJ1-5,NA,TGCGCCAGCAGCTTGTACACAAATCAGCCCCAGCATTTT,CASSLYTNQPQHF
NA,TRBV7-9,TRBJ2-1,TRBD2,TGTGCCAGCAGTCAGAGCGGGGGGACTAGCGGGAGCAATGAGCAGTTCTTC,CASSQSGGTSGSNEQFF
few,TRBV5-1,TRBJ2-2,NA,TGCGCCAGCAGTACAGGGACCACCGGGGAGCTGTTTTTT,CASSTGTTGELFF
NA,TRBV2,TRBJ2-7,TRBD2,TGTGCCAGCAGTGTTTCCCTTTCGAGCGGGAGAAGCGAGCAGTACTTC,CASSVSLSSGRSEQYF
NA,TRBV20-1,TRBJ2-3,NA,TGCAGTGCTAAGGATCCCACAGATACGCAGTATTTT,CSAKDPTDTQYF
NA,TRBV5-8,TRBJ2-7,TRBD1,TGTGCCAGCAGCGTTACAGGGGGCAACATCTACGAGCAGTACTTC,CASSVTGGNIYEQYF
few,TRBV24-1,TRBJ2-6,NA,TGTGCCACCAGTGTATGCGGAAGGGCGATCTCTGGGGCCAACGTCCTGACTTTC,CATSVCGRAISGANVLTF
once,TRBV7-9,TRBJ1-6,NA,TGTGCCAGCAGCTTAGGGGACATATGGGTTGGTTCACCCCTCCACTTT,CASSLGDIWVGSPLHF
NA,TRBV7-2,TRBJ1-5,NA,TGTGCCAGCAGCCCAAGACATAGCAATCAGCCCCAGCATTTT,CASSPRHSNQPQHF
few,TRBV7-9,TRBJ2-7,TRBD2,TGTGCCAGCAGCCCGGGACTAGCGGGGATTGTGAGCTCCTACGAGCAGTACTTC,CASSPGLAGIVSSYEQYF
NA,TRBV19,TRBJ1-6,TRBD1,TGTGCCAGTACTTTGGGACAGGGTGGTTCACCCCTCCACTTT,CASTLGQGGSPLHF
NA,TRBV5-1,TRBJ2-3,NA,TGCGCCAGCACCTCGGAGGGGGGCTTGGCAGATACGCAGTATTTT,CASTSEGGLADTQYF
NA,TRBV27,TRBJ1-5,NA,TGTGCCAGCAGTTCCAGGGGACTTAGCAATCAGCCCCAGCATTTT,CASSSRGLSNQPQHF
many,TRBV12-3/TRBV12-4,TRBJ1-3,NA,TGTGCCAGCAGTTTAGAGGGATCTGGAAACACCATATATTTT,CASSLEGSGNTIYF
few,TRBV5-6,TRBJ1-1,NA,TGTGCCAGCAGCCCTGCGGGGAGTACTGAAGCTTTCTTT,CASSPAGSTEAFF
NA,TRBV20-1,TRBJ2-2,NA,TGCAGTGCTAGAGGGAACCCGGGACAGAACACCGGGGAGCTGTTTTTT,CSARGNPGQNTGELFF
few,TRBV24-1,TRBJ2-3,NA,TGTGCCACCAGTGAGACAGGTAGCACAGATACGCAGTATTTT,CATSETGSTDTQYF
NA,TRBV7-2,TRBJ2-2,TRBD2,TGTGCCACGACTGCGGGAGGGCATCGGACCGGGGAGCTGTTTTTT,CATTAGGHRTGELFF
NA,TRBV24-1,TRBJ1-5,NA,TGTGCCACCAGTGCTGGGGGGCAACGGAGCAATCAGCCCCAGCATTTT,CATSAGGQRSNQPQHF
NA,TRBV2,TRBJ2-3,NA,TGTGCCAGTGGAACGACAGGCACAGATACGCAGTATTTT,CASGTTGTDTQYF
NA,TRBV6-5,TRBJ2-1,NA,TGTGCCAGCAGTTACTCGGCGGTAGGCTCCTACAATGAGCAGTTCTTC,CASSYSAVGSYNEQFF
NA,TRBV10-3,TRBJ2-7,TRBD1,TGTGCCATCAGTGAGGAGGGACAGGGAGCCTACGAGCAGTACTTC,CAISEEGQGAYEQYF
NA,TRBV18,TRBJ1-1,TRBD1,TGTGCCAGCTCCCCCACAGGGGCATCACCTATGAACACTGAAGCTTTCTTT,CASSPTGASPMNTEAFF
few,TRBV27,TRBJ2-2,NA,TGTGCCAGCAGTTTATCGGATTTGGCAGGGGCGGCCGGGGAGCTGTTTTTT,CASSLSDLAGAAGELFF
few,TRBV15,TRBJ2-7,NA,TGTGCCACCAGCTTCGGGGGGGACAGCTACGAGCAGTACTTC,CATSFGGDSYEQYF
NA,TRBV2,TRBJ2-3,NA,TGTGCCAGCAGTGTATGGCTACCCACAGATACGCAGTATTTT,CASSVWLPTDTQYF
few,TRBV5-6,TRBJ2-7,NA,TGTGCCAGCAGCTTATTCGGTCCTACCTACGAGCAGTACTTC,CASSLFGPTYEQYF
few,TRBV4-2,TRBJ2-1,TRBD2,TGTGCCAGCAGCCAAGAAGGTCTAGCGGCTTATGAGCAGTTCTTC,CASSQEGLAAYEQFF
few,TRBV19,TRBJ2-3,TRBD1,TGTGCCAGTAGTATAGGACAGGGGAGCACAGATACGCAGTATTTT,CASSIGQGSTDTQYF